Following are 18 T cell receptor beta chains from one sample sequenced in a study of vaccination effects on CD4 cells after COVID-19. No cognate antigen is known for these TCRs. Ahead of sequencing, the ViraFEST assay grew antigen-specific CD4+ T cells using viral peptide pools. Around day 10 of culture, CD4+ T cells were separated out. Nucleocapsid antibodies were negative in the vaccine recipients, who had never had SARS-CoV-2 infection. This table comes from immunoSEQ multiplex PCR, and its TCRdb copy is limited to in-frame clones, with some not included. Altogether about 27,000 clones are present, 72% being singletons, with the ten largest covering 8% to 11%. The sequences come from CD4+ T cells from PBMCs cultured with SARS-CoV-2 spike peptides, collected before COVID-19 vaccination. Source of these receptors: a human donor who received a COVID-19 vaccine.

The rearrangement links TRBV10-3 to TRBJ2-7, with 7 positions matching TRBD2. Trimming cost V 1 base and J 2 bases; bases outside gene matches: 11. This CDR3 has 17 amino acids. Germline assignment: CDR1 ENHRY and CDR2 SYGVKD. The CDR3 loop reads CAISELSMGRVAYEQYF. CDR3 sequence (DNA): TGTGCCATCAGTGAGTTGTCTATGGGGAGGGTGGCCTACGAGCAGTACTTC.

The V call is TRBV5-1, the J call TRBJ2-5; tentatively, D is TRBD1 (5 bases). Trimming pared 0 bases from V and 2 bases from J, leaving 11 bases between. Germline assignment: CDR1 SGHRS and CDR2 YFSETQ. The CDR3 extends over 15 amino acids. The CDR3 is CASSLAGRGQETQYF. The CDR3 DNA follows: TGCGCCAGCAGCTTGGCCGGTAGGGGACAAGAGACCCAGTACTTC.

The chain has TRBV18 and TRBJ2-5, with D perhaps TRBD2 (5 bases). The CDR3 is 15 amino acids. V dropped 2 bases and J dropped 4 bases, with 14 bases sitting between them. The V gene's germline CDR1 is KGHSH and CDR2 LQKENI. The CDR3 coding sequence is TGTGCCAGCTCACCATCCTCCGGGGTCGGAGAGACCCAGTACTTC. It yields the protein CASSPSSGVGETQYF.

This clone showed up just a few times. This chain links TRBV4-1 with TRBJ2-7; 7 nucleotides line up with TRBD1. From germline, CDR1 is MGHRA and CDR2 YSYEKL. The CDR3 loop spans 14 amino acids. V dropped 1 base and J dropped 7; count of bases not matched to a gene: 7. CDR3 sequence (DNA): TGCGCCAGCAGCCAAGTAGGGGCAGGGGGTGAGCAGTACTTC. Protein product: CASSQVGAGGEQYF.

This clone was detected only once. The chain recombines TRBV27 with TRBJ1-2; the match to TRBD1 covers 7 bases. From germline, CDR1 is MNHEY and CDR2 SMNVEV (reference sequence). This CDR3 has 18 residues. J was trimmed by 1 base and V by 5 bases; bases with no gene match: 16. The CDR3 sequence is CASSGRMRGLRLNYGYTF. The CDR3 bases are TGTGCCAGCAGTGGCAGGATGAGGGGGCTAAGACTTAACTATGGCTACACCTTC.

About this clone itself: Other nucleotide sequences from this sample produce the same CDR3. V and J are TRBV6-5 and TRBJ1-2; 11 bases map to TRBD1. CDR1 MNHEY and CDR2 SVGAGI come from the germline V gene. This CDR3 is 16 amino acids long. V lost 0 bases to trimming and J lost 4 bases; unmatched junction nucleotides: 4. The CDR3 sequence: CASSYSRTGGGYGYTF. The CDR3 DNA is TGTGCCAGCAGTTACTCGAGGACAGGGGGCGGCTATGGCTACACCTTC.

J is TRBJ2-1 and V is TRBV3-1 (or the pseudogene TRBV3-2), with no clear D. The CDR3 has 16 residues. V was shortened by 5 bases and J by 3 bases, with 17 bases between the two germline ends. The V gene's germline CDR1 is LGHDT and CDR2 YNNKEL (reference sequence). CDR3 amino acids: CASSAPAVGFYNEQFF. CDR3 nucleotides: TGTGCCAGCAGCGCCCCGGCCGTCGGGTTCTACAATGAGCAGTTCTTC.

The rearrangement uses TRBV10-2 and TRBJ1-1, with TRBD1 as a possible D gene (6 bases). Trimming removed 0 bases from V and 0 bases from J, with 14 bases in between. The CDR3 contains 17 residues. Germline values: CDR1 WSHSY, CDR2 SAAADI. CDR3 residues: CASSESGGGVMNTEAFF. DNA for the CDR3: TGCGCCAGCAGTGAGTCAGGTGGGGGCGTTATGAACACTGAAGCTTTCTTT.

The chain carries TRBV2 and TRBJ1-4, with D possibly being TRBD1 (5 bases). CDR1 and CDR2 from the germline V gene are SNHLY and FYNNEI. Trimming stripped 8 bases from V and 8 bases from J, with 12 bases between. This CDR3 spans 12 amino acids. This chain's CDR3 is CASGRDREKLFF. In DNA, the CDR3 is TGTGCCAGCGGTCGGGACCGGGAAAAACTGTTTTTT.

This clone was picked up one time. The chain is built from TRBV18 and TRBJ2-7, with D unclear. The CDR3 consists of 14 residues. Between the trimmed V and J ends, which lost 1 base and 3 bases, there was a span of 10 bases. From germline, CDR1 is KGHSH and CDR2 LQKENI. The CDR3 region is CASSPQGTNYEQYF. The CDR3 coding sequence is TGTGCCAGCTCACCACAGGGCACAAACTACGAGCAGTACTTC.

The table lists this clone with a few counts. The chain combines TRBV20-1 with TRBJ2-2; 9 nucleotides match TRBD1. CDR3 length: 14 amino acids. Losses at the gene ends were 3 bases for V and 3 bases for J; bases not matched to a gene: 2. Looked up from germline, CDR1 is DFQATT and CDR2 is SNEGSKA (reference sequence). The CDR3 sequence: CSASRTGDTGELFF. The CDR3 DNA sequence: TGCAGTGCTAGTAGGACAGGGGACACCGGGGAGCTGTTTTTT.

This clone was counted a few times. V gene TRBV18 combines with J gene TRBJ1-5, with a tentative D call TRBD1 (6 bases). V dropped 5 bases and J dropped 2 bases, with 13 bases sitting between them. Germline V CDR1 and CDR2: KGHSH, LQKENI. The CDR3 sequence is 15 residues long. DNA of the CDR3: TGTGCCAGCTCATCAAAACAGGGAGGCAATCAGCCCCAGCATTTT. Translated, it gives CASSSKQGGNQPQHF.

V is TRBV29-1 and J is TRBJ1-4; 7 positions match TRBD1. V trimming: 1 base; J trimming: 0 bases; junction bases outside the gene matches: 5. Germline V gene sequence: CDR1 SQVTM, CDR2 ANQGSEA. The CDR3 contains 16 residues. CDR3 protein: CSVEGGRGPTNEKLFF. CDR3 nucleotides: TGCAGCGTTGAAGGTGGTAGGGGGCCAACTAATGAAAAACTGTTTTTT.

This clone was counted a few times. The rearrangement joins TRBV6-5 to TRBJ1-1; D unresolved. The CDR3 extends over 13 amino acids. CDR1 and CDR2 (germline): MNHEY, SVGAGI. Trimming took off 8 bases at V and 2 bases at J, with 12 bases between the two ends. The chain's CDR3 is CASYWQANTEAFF. The CDR3 bases are TGTGCCAGCTACTGGCAGGCTAACACTGAAGCTTTCTTT.

V is TRBV19 and J is TRBJ1-5; D gene ambiguous. The CDR3 consists of 12 residues. The germline V gene encodes CDR1 LNHDA and CDR2 SQIVND (reference sequence). V gave up 6 bases and J gave up 5 bases, with 8 bases separating them. CDR3 protein: CASSRPYQPQHF. The CDR3 DNA reads as TGTGCCAGTAGCCGACCCTATCAGCCCCAGCATTTT.

This chain uses TRBV6-1 with TRBJ1-6; D is ambiguous. CDR1 MNHNS and CDR2 SASEGT come from the germline V gene. Trimming removed 2 bases from V and 14 bases from J, with 7 bases in between. The CDR3 sequence is 11 residues long. For the CDR3, the DNA is TGTGCCAGCAGTGAAACGTGGTCCCTCCACTTT. It codes for CASSETWSLHF.

The genes are TRBV6-5 and TRBJ1-2; D perhaps matches TRBD1 (5 bases). Between the trimmed V and J ends, which lost 6 bases and 2 bases, there was a span of 10 bases. This CDR3 is 13 amino acids long. Germline CDR1 MNHEY, CDR2 SVGAGI. The CDR3 region has the DNA TGTGCCAGCAGGATCGACAGAAACTATGGCTACACCTTC. Protein: CASRIDRNYGYTF.

The chain combines TRBV11-3 with TRBJ2-1; TRBD2 is a possible D gene (6 bases). V lost 5 bases to trimming and J lost 11 bases, with 10 bases between them. Germline V lookup: CDR1 SGHNT, CDR2 YENEEA. The CDR3 loop spans 11 amino acids. This CDR3 is CASSPRTKQFF. The CDR3 DNA sequence: TGTGCCAGCAGCCCCCGGACTAAGCAGTTCTTC.